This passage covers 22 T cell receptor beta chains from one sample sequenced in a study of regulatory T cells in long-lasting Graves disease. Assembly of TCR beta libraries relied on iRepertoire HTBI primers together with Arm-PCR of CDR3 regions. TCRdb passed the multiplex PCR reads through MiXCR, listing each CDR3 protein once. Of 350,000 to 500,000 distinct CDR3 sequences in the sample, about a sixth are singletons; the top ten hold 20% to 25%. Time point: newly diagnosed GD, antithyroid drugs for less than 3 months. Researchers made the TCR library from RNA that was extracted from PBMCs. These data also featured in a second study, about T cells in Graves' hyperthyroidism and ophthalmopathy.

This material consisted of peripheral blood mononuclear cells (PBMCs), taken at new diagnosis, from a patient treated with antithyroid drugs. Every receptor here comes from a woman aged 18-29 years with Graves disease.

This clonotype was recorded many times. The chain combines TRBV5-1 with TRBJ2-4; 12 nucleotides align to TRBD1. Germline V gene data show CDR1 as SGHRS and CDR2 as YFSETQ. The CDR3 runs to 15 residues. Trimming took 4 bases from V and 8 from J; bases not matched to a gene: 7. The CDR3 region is CASSEGQGALDIQYF. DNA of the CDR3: TGCGCCAGCAGCGAGGGACAGGGGGCCTTGGACATTCAGTACTTC.

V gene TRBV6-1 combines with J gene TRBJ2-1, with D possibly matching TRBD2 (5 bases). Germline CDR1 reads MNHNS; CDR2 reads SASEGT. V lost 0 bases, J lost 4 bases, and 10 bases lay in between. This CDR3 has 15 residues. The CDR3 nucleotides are TGTGCCAGCAGTGAAGCCCCGGACTTTTACAATGAGCAGTTCTTC. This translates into CASSEAPDFYNEQFF.

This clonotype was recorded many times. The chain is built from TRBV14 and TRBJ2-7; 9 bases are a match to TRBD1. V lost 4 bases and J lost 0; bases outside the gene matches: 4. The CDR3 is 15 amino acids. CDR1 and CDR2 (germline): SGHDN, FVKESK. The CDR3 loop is CASSLTTGGSYEQYF. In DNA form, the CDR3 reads TGTGCCAGCAGCCTAACGACAGGGGGCTCCTACGAGCAGTACTTC.

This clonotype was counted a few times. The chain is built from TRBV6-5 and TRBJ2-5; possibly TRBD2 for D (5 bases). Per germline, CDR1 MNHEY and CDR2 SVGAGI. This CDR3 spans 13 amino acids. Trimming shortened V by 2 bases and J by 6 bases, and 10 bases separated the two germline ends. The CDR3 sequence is CASSYGGQQTQYF. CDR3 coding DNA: TGTGCCAGCAGTTACGGAGGCCAGCAGACCCAGTACTTC.

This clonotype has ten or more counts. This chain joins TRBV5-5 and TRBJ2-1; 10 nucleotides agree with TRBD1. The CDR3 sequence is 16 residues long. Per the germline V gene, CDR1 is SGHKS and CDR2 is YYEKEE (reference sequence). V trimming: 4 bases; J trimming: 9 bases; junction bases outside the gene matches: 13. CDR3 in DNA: TGTGCCAGCAGCCTGTCCGGGACAGGGGAGCTTTTTGAGCAGTTCTTC. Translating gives CASSLSGTGELFEQFF.

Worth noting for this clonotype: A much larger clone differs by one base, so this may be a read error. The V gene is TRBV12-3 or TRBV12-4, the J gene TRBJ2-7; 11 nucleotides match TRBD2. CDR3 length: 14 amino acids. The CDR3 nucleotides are TGTGCCAACAGTACGACTAGCGGGACCTACGAGCAGTACTTC. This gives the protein CANSTTSGTYEQYF.

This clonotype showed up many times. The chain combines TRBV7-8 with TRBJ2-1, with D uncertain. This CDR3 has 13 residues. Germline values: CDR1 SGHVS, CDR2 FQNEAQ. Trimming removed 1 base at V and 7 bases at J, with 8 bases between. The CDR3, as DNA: TGTGCCAGCAGCTTAGTGCCTTTTAATGAGCAGTTCTTC. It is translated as CASSLVPFNEQFF.

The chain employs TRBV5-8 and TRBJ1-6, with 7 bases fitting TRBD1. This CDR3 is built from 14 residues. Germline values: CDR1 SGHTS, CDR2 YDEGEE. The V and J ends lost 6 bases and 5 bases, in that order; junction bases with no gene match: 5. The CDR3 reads CASNQGVNNSPLHF. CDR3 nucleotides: TGTGCCAGCAACCAGGGGGTAAATAATTCACCCCTCCACTTT.

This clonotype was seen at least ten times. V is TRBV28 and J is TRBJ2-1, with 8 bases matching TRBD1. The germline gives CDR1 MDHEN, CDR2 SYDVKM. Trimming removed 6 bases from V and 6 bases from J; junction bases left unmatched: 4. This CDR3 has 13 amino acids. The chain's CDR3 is CASSGQGPNEQFF. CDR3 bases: TGTGCCAGCAGCGGACAGGGCCCCAATGAGCAGTTCTTC.

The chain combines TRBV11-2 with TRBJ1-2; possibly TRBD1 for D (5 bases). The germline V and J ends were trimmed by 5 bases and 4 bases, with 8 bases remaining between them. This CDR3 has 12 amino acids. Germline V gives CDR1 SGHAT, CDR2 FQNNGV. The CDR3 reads CASSHDSYGYTF. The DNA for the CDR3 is TGTGCCAGCAGCCACGACAGCTATGGCTACACCTTC.

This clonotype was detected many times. In DNA, the CDR3 is TGTGCCAGCAGCTTAGAGGCTACCACAGATACGCAGTATTTT. As protein: CASSLEATTDTQYF. The V call is TRBV11-3, the J call TRBJ2-3; D gene unclear. Trimming cost V 0 bases and J 2 bases, with 6 bases left between them. This CDR3 comprises 14 residues. Germline assignment: CDR1 SGHNT and CDR2 YENEEA. Full variable domain (remainder filled in from reference TRBV11-3 and TRBJ2-3): EAGVVQSPRYKIIEKKQPVAFWCNPISGHNTLYWYLQNLGQGPELLIRYENEEAVDDSQLPKDRFSAERLKGVDSTLKIQPAELGDSAVYLCASSLEATTDTQYFGPGTRLTVL.

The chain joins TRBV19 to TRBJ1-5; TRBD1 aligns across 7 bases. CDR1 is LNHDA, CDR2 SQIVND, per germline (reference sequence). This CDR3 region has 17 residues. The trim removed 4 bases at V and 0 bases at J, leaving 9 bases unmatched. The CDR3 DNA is TGTGCCAGTAGTACTCGGGACAGTGAAACTAGCAATCAGCCCCAGCATTTT. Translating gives CASSTRDSETSNQPQHF.

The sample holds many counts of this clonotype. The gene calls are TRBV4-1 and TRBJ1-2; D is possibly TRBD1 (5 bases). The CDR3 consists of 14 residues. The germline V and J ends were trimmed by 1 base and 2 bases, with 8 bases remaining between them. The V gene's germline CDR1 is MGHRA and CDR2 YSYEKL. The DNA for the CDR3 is TGCGCCAGCAGCCAAGTGGGGGGGAACTATGGCTACACCTTC. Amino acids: CASSQVGGNYGYTF.

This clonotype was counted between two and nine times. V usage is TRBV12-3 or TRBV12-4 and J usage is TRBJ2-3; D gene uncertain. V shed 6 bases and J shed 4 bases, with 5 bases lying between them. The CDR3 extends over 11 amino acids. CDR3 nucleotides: TGTGCCAGCAGCATATCAGATACGCAGTATTTT. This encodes CASSISDTQYF.

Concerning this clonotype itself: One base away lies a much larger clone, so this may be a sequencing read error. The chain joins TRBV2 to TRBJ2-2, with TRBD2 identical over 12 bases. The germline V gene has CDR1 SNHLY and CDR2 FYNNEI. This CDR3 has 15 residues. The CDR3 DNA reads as TGTGCCAGCAGTGGGACTAGCGGGAACACCGGGGAGCTGCTTTTT. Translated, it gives CASSGTSGNTGELLF.

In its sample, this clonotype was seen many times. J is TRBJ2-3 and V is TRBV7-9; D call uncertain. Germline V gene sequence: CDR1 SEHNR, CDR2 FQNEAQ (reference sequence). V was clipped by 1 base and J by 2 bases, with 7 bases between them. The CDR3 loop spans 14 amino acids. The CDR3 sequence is CASSLENPTDTQYF. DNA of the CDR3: TGTGCCAGCAGCTTAGAGAACCCCACAGATACGCAGTATTTT.

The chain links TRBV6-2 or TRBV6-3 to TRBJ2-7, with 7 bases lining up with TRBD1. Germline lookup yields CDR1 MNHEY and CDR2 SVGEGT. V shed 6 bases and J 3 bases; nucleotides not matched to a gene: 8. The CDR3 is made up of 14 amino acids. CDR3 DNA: TGTGCCAGCAGGACCGGGGACAGCCTCTACGAGCAGTACTTC. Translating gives CASRTGDSLYEQYF.

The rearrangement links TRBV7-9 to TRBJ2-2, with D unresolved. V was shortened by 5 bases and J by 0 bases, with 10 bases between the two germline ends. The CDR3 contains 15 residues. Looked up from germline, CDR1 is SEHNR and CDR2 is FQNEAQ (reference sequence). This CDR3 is CASSPRATNTGELFF. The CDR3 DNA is TGTGCCAGCAGCCCGCGCGCCACGAACACCGGGGAGCTGTTTTTT.

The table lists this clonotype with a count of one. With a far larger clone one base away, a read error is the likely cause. CDR3 in DNA: TGTGCCAGCGGTTACCGGGGACTAGCGGGAGAGTGGGAGCAGTTCTTC. Encoded protein: CASGYRGLAGEWEQFF. This sequence joins TRBV6-2 or TRBV6-3 and TRBJ2-1; TRBD2 aligns across 14 bases. CDR1 and CDR2 (germline): MNHEY, SVGEGT. The CDR3 loop spans 16 amino acids.

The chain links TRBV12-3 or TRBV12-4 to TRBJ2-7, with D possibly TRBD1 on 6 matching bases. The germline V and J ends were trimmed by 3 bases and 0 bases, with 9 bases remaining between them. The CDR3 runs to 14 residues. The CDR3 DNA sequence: TGTGCCAGCAGTTTGGACAGTATCTCCTACGAGCAGTACTTC. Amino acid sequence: CASSLDSISYEQYF.

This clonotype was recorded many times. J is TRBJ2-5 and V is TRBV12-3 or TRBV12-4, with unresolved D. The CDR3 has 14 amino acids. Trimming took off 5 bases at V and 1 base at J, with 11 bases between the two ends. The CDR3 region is CASSRSDGQETQYF. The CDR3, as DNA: TGTGCCAGCAGTCGCTCCGACGGCCAAGAGACCCAGTACTTC.

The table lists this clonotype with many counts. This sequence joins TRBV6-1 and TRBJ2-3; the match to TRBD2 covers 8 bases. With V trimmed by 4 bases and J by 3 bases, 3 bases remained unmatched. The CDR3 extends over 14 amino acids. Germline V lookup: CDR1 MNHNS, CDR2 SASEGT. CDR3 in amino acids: CASSVVAGTDTQYF. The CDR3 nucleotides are TGTGCCAGCAGTGTGGTAGCGGGAACAGATACGCAGTATTTT.